The 16 T cell receptor beta chains in this list originate from one sample, sequenced in a study of shared clonotypes between healthy human individuals. Assay used: immunoSEQ multiplex PCR; TCRdb lists only in-frame clones, some missing. Of about 120,000 clones in the sample, about 67% were seen once. Source material: memory CD8+ T cells sorted from blood. Regarding subset: CD45RO+ cells pooled with CCR7-negative TemRA cells. The receptor set was obtained from a woman aged 25 to 45 in good health.

V is TRBV19 and J is TRBJ2-7; 10 positions match TRBD1. CDR3 length: 14 residues. Trimming took 6 bases from V and 6 from J; bases not matched to a gene: 8. Germline CDR1 and CDR2: LNHDA and SQIVND (reference sequence). The CDR3 here is CASRDRGWRSEQYF. CDR3 bases: TGTGCCAGTAGGGACAGGGGGTGGCGCTCCGAGCAGTACTTC.

This chain joins TRBV28 and TRBJ1-5; 8 bases align to TRBD1. The CDR3 is 15 residues long. Trimming at V came to 4 bases and at J to 6 bases, leaving 8 bases not matched to a gene. Per germline, CDR1 MDHEN and CDR2 SYDVKM. The CDR3 sequence is CASSSTGGGGQPQHF. Here the CDR3 DNA reads TGTGCCAGCAGTTCCACAGGGGGGGGTGGTCAGCCCCAGCATTTT.

This clone occurred many times. This sequence joins TRBV5-5 and TRBJ1-1, with TRBD1 matching 7 bases. The V gene end was trimmed by 4 bases and the J gene end by 1 base; junction bases not matched to a gene: 16. Germline V gene data show CDR1 as SGHKS and CDR2 as YYEKEE (reference sequence). This CDR3 comprises 18 residues. The CDR3 DNA sequence: TGTGCCAGCAGCGGGTTAGGGACAGCGAGACCCGGGAACACTGAAGCTTTCTTT. It specifies CASSGLGTARPGNTEAFF.

The chain carries TRBV29-1 and TRBJ2-7; D is undetermined. Deletions cut 4 bases from V and 2 bases from J, with 15 bases between. The germline gives CDR1 SQVTM, CDR2 ANQGSEA. The CDR3 consists of 14 residues. CDR3 in amino acids: CSVGAGFLAYEQYF. CDR3 nucleotides: TGCAGCGTTGGAGCCGGGTTCCTAGCCTACGAGCAGTACTTC.

V and J are TRBV28 and TRBJ2-1; TRBD2 agrees at 10 bases. With V trimmed by 5 bases and J by 9 bases, 10 bases remained unmatched. This CDR3 contains 15 residues. Germline V CDR1 and CDR2: MDHEN, SYDVKM. Here the CDR3 DNA reads TGTGCCAGCAGTCCCCCTAGCGGGAGTAGGAGTGAGCAGTTCTTC. Translation gives CASSPPSGSRSEQFF.

The chain uses TRBV9 and TRBJ1-1; possibly TRBD1 for D (6 bases). Deletions cut 4 bases from V and 1 base from J, with 14 bases between. Germline-derived CDR1 and CDR2 are SGDLS and YYNGEE. The CDR3 has 15 amino acids. The CDR3: CASSPYGQRNTEAFF. In DNA form, the CDR3 reads TGTGCCAGCAGCCCGTACGGACAGCGGAACACTGAAGCTTTCTTT.

This chain connects TRBV14 to TRBJ2-7; no firm D call. Trimming left V 2 bases short and J 6 bases short, with 11 bases between. From germline, CDR1 is SGHDN and CDR2 FVKESK. The CDR3 runs 13 residues. CDR3 loop: CASSQRQVGEQYF. As DNA, the CDR3 is TGTGCCAGCAGCCAACGGCAAGTCGGCGAGCAGTACTTC. Together with reference TRBV14 and TRBJ2-7, the CDR3 gives the full variable domain: EAGVTQFPSHSVIEKGQTVTLRCDPISGHDNLYWYRRVMGKEIKFLLHFVKESKQDESGMPNNRFLAERTGGTYSTLKVQPAELEDSGVYFCASSQRQVGEQYFGPGTRLTVT.

The CDR3 DNA follows: TGTGCCAGTAGAGGGGCAGGGGCGTCGGCTAACTATGGCTACACCTTC. Translated, it gives CASRGAGASANYGYTF. The chain uses TRBV19 and TRBJ1-2, with D possibly being TRBD1 (6 bases). Trimming stripped 6 bases from V and 0 bases from J, with 17 bases between. The CDR3 length is 16 residues. The V gene's germline CDR1 is LNHDA and CDR2 SQIVND (reference sequence). Looking up the rest from reference TRBV19 and TRBJ1-2 gives the full variable domain: DGGITQSPKYLFRKEGQNVTLSCEQNLNHDAMYWYRQDPGQGLRLIYYSQIVNDFQKGDIAEGYSVSREKKESFPLTVTSAQKNPTAFYLCASRGAGASANYGYTFGSGTRLTVV.

The chain recombines TRBV27 with TRBJ2-7; 8 bases agree with TRBD1. J gave up 6 bases and V 5 bases, and 6 bases lay outside the gene matches. Per the germline V gene, CDR1 is MNHEY and CDR2 is SMNVEV (reference sequence). CDR3 length equals 13 residues. The CDR3 DNA follows: TGTGCCAGCAGTCCACTACAGGGGGGCGAGCAGTACTTC. Protein: CASSPLQGGEQYF.

V gene TRBV18 combines with J gene TRBJ1-4; D ambiguous. The CDR3 runs 14 residues. V lost 5 bases, J lost 8 bases, and 15 bases lay in between. Germline lookup yields CDR1 KGHSH and CDR2 LQKENI. The CDR3 sequence is CASSVTSPREKLFF. In DNA, the CDR3 is TGTGCCAGCTCAGTTACATCACCCAGAGAAAAACTGTTTTTT.

The chain combines TRBV5-4 with TRBJ2-1, with TRBD2 as a possible D gene (5 bases). CDR3 length: 15 residues. Germline CDR1 and CDR2: SGHNT and YYREEE (reference sequence). Trimming cost V 4 bases and J 8 bases, with 19 bases left between them. The CDR3 bases are TGTGCCAGCAGCGGAATGGAATGGGGTAGCGATGAGCAGTTCTTC. It translates to CASSGMEWGSDEQFF.

This clone was found a few times. This chain links TRBV2 with TRBJ2-7; D is unclear. The CDR3 runs to 14 residues. Trimming shortened V by 5 bases and J by 1 base, and 12 bases separated the two germline ends. CDR1 is SNHLY and CDR2 is FYNNEI in the germline V gene. The CDR3 DNA reads TGTGCCAGCAGTTGGCAGCCGAATTCCTACGAGCAGTACTTC. This encodes CASSWQPNSYEQYF.

This chain connects TRBV4-2 to TRBJ2-3, with D perhaps matching TRBD1 or TRBD2 (6 bases each). The CDR3 covers 16 residues. CDR1 is LGHNA, CDR2 YNFKEQ, per germline. V lost 0 bases and J lost 3, with 13 bases in between. The CDR3 DNA sequence: TGTGCCAGCAGCCAAGAAGGGGGTAGCGGAACAGATACGCAGTATTTT. As protein: CASSQEGGSGTDTQYF.

The J gene is TRBJ2-3, the V gene TRBV5-6; TRBD1 or TRBD2 may be the D gene (5 bases each). This CDR3 contains 14 residues. Trimming pared 5 bases from V and 2 bases from J, leaving 12 bases between. The germline V gene encodes CDR1 SGHDT and CDR2 YYEEEE. The CDR3 DNA sequence: TGTGCCAGCAGGGATTGGGGGTTCACAGATACGCAGTATTTT. This sequence encodes CASRDWGFTDTQYF.

V usage is TRBV2 and J usage is TRBJ2-5; tentatively, D is TRBD1 (6 bases). Judging by the DNA end, TRBJ2-7 fits better; the J call may be wrong. Per germline, CDR1 SNHLY and CDR2 FYNNEI. This CDR3 region has 13 residues. CDR3 protein: CASTRQDSYEQYF. The DNA for the CDR3 is TGTGCCAGCACAAGACAGGACTCCTACGAGCAGTACTTC.

V gene TRBV2 combines with J gene TRBJ1-5, with 7 nucleotides matching TRBD1. V lost 8 bases and J lost 1; bases outside the gene matches: 8. The germline gives CDR1 SNHLY, CDR2 FYNNEI. The CDR3 is 15 residues long. The CDR3, as DNA: TGTGCCAGCGGGGTAACAGGGGTAAGCAATCAGCCCCAGCATTTT. Protein: CASGVTGVSNQPQHF. Full variable domain (remainder filled in from reference TRBV2 and TRBJ1-5): EPEVTQTPSHQVTQMGQEVILRCVPISNHLYFYWYRQILGQKVEFLVSFYNNEISEKSEIFDDQFSVERPDGSNFTLKIRSTKLEDSAMYFCASGVTGVSNQPQHFGDGTRLSIL.